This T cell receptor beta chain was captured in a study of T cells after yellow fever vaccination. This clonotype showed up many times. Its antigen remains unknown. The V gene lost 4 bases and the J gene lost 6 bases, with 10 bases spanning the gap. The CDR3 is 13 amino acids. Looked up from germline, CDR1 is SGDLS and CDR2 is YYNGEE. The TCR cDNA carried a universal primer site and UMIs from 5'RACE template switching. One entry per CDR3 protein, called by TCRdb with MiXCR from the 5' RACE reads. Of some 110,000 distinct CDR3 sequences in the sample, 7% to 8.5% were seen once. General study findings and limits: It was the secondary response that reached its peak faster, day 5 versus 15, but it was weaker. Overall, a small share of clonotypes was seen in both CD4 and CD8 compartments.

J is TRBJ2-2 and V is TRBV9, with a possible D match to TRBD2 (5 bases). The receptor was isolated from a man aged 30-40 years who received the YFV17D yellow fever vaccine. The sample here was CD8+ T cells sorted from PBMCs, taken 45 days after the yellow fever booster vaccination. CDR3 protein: CASSNLAPGELFF. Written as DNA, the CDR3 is TGTGCCAGCAGCAATCTAGCTCCCGGGGAGCTGTTTTTT.